This T cell receptor (beta chain) stems from a study of radiotherapy plus CTLA-4 blockade in lung cancer. At the level of the study: Objective responses were observed in approximately 17% of patients, and disease control was achieved by over 30%.

TCRdb's table, derived via immunoSEQ multiplex PCR, lists solely in-frame clones and lacks some. The sample contains some 27,000 clones, approximately 77% of which appear only once. CTLA-4 blockade with ipilimumab, together with focal radiation, was given to patients with chemo-refractory metastatic non-small-cell lung cancer. The CDR3 spans 13 residues. CDR1 and CDR2 from the germline V gene are ENHRY and SYGVKD. V shed 3 bases and J shed 2 bases, with 8 bases lying between them. Study-wide findings and caveats: Best predicting response, reportedly, were early blood T cell clone dynamics, with interferon-beta. Peripheral blood showed expansion of tumor-derived TCR clones after radiotherapy and ipilimumab.

The sample holds a few counts of this clone. The antigen remains unidentified. The sequencing here drew on peripheral blood, taken from a patient treated with radiotherapy plus ipilimumab. This sequence joins TRBV10-3 and TRBJ2-7; no clear D gene. This receptor was identified in a human donor with non-small cell lung cancer that progressed on radiotherapy plus ipilimumab. The CDR3 nucleotides are TGTGCCATCAGTGATAGGGTCACCTACGAGCAGTACTTC. It translates to CAISDRVTYEQYF.